This passage covers 27 T cell receptor beta chains from one sample sequenced in a study of T cell repertoires in cytomegalovirus infection. A single record per CDR3 protein comes from TCRdb applying MiXCR to the reads. The table has over 150,000 distinct CDR3 sequences, about 18% seen once. Material for sequencing was CD8+ T cells from PBMCs. The receptors stem from a human donor in good health (CMV status not recorded). Some clones in this sample may be carry-over from other donors' samples.

This chain uses TRBV4-1 with TRBJ1-1, with 8 bases identical to TRBD1. The junction had 8 bases not matched to a gene; V was cut back by 6 bases and J by 8 bases. Looked up from germline, CDR1 is MGHRA and CDR2 is YSYEKL. This CDR3 has 13 amino acids. The CDR3: CASSPPGQEEAFF. DNA for the CDR3: TGCGCCAGCAGTCCCCCGGGACAGGAGGAAGCTTTCTTT.

This chain uses TRBV14 with TRBJ2-6; D gene uncertain. The germline V and J ends were trimmed by 1 base and 2 bases, with 9 bases remaining between them. The CDR3 covers 16 residues. Germline-derived CDR1 and CDR2 are SGHDN and FVKESK. The CDR3 DNA follows: TGTGCCAGCAGCCAAGTTAAGGGTGCTGGGGCCAACGTCCTGACTTTC. This sequence encodes CASSQVKGAGANVLTF.

This clonotype was counted between two and nine times. This chain links TRBV24-1 with TRBJ2-5; D may be TRBD1 (6 bases). This CDR3 is built from 15 residues. Germline CDR1 and CDR2: KGHDR and SFDVKD. V was trimmed by 5 bases and J by 2 bases, leaving 14 bases between them. This CDR3 is CATSAPGTFQETQYF. In DNA form, the CDR3 reads TGTGCCACCAGTGCCCCCGGGACATTTCAAGAGACCCAGTACTTC.

In this sample, this clonotype turned up a few times. The rearrangement joins TRBV28 to TRBJ2-7, with a weak D call TRBD2 (6 bases). Germline assignment: CDR1 MDHEN and CDR2 SYDVKM. Deletions cut 3 bases from V and 0 bases from J, with 15 bases between. This CDR3 contains 16 residues. DNA of the CDR3: TGTGCCAGCAGTTTTTCGGGCGGGGAACCCTCCTACGAGCAGTACTTC. Its protein product is CASSFSGGEPSYEQYF. Supplemented by reference TRBV28 and TRBJ2-7, the full variable domain reads DVKVTQSSRYLVKRTGEKVFLECVQDMDHENMFWYRQDPGLGLRLIYFSYDVKMKEKGDIPEGYSVSREKKERFSLILESASTNQTSMYLCASSFSGGEPSYEQYFGPGTRLTVT.

This clonotype appeared a few times. The chain is built from TRBV7-9 and TRBJ2-5; 7 nucleotides line up with TRBD2. V was clipped by 3 bases and J by 5 bases; unmatched bases: 9. Germline values: CDR1 SEHNR, CDR2 FQNEAQ (reference sequence). The CDR3 is 15 amino acids. In DNA, the CDR3 is TGTGCCAGCAGCTTGTCCGGGGGGAGTCGGGAGACCCAGTACTTC. Translation: CASSLSGGSRETQYF.

The chain links TRBV4-1 to TRBJ1-1; possibly TRBD1 for D (5 bases). This CDR3 contains 11 residues. Trimming removed 6 bases from V and 7 bases from J, with 9 bases in between. Looked up from germline, CDR1 is MGHRA and CDR2 is YSYEKL. The CDR3 region has the DNA TGCGCCAGCAGTACGAGGGGTGAAGCTTTCTTT. Translated: CASSTRGEAFF.

This clonotype was seen a few times. V usage is TRBV7-9 and J usage is TRBJ2-7; D remains unclear. Germline V gene data show CDR1 as SEHNR and CDR2 as FQNEAQ (reference sequence). The germline V and J ends were trimmed by 1 base and 0 bases, with 13 bases remaining between them. The CDR3 is made up of 16 amino acids. Written as DNA, the CDR3 is TGTGCCAGCAGCTTAGGCGGAAAGACCGTCTCCTACGAGCAGTACTTC. It yields the protein CASSLGGKTVSYEQYF.

The CDR3 loop is CASSRSGGAVGELFF. In DNA, the CDR3 is TGTGCCAGCAGCAGGAGCGGGGGGGCCGTCGGGGAGCTGTTTTTT. V gene TRBV7-9 combines with J gene TRBJ2-2; 10 bases fit TRBD2. The CDR3 totals 15 residues. The germline CDR1 and CDR2 sequences are SEHNR and FQNEAQ (reference sequence). J lost 7 bases, V lost 5 bases, and 7 bases had no gene match.

This clonotype has a count of ten or more. V and J are TRBV7-8 and TRBJ2-7, with 7 positions matching TRBD2. Trimming took 5 bases from V and 2 from J; bases not matched to a gene: 6. Germline values: CDR1 SGHVS, CDR2 FQNEAQ. CDR3 length: 14 residues. The DNA for the CDR3 is TGTGCCAGCAGCGCACCGGGACTAACCTACGAGCAGTACTTC. This encodes CASSAPGLTYEQYF.

The J gene is TRBJ2-4, the V gene TRBV7-9, with 9 nucleotides matching TRBD1. Looked up from germline, CDR1 is SEHNR and CDR2 is FQNEAQ (reference sequence). This CDR3 has 12 amino acids. V trimming: 5 bases; J trimming: 8 bases; junction bases outside the gene matches: 1. In DNA, the CDR3 is TGTGCCAGCAGCCGGGACAGGGACATTCAGTACTTC. As protein: CASSRDRDIQYF.

Only a few counts were recorded for this clonotype. This chain links TRBV10-3 with TRBJ1-1; TRBD1 might be the D (5 bases). The CDR3 is 13 amino acids. The germline V gene has CDR1 ENHRY and CDR2 SYGVKD. Trimming took 9 bases from V and 0 from J, leaving 11 bases between them. The CDR3 DNA reads TGTGCCATGCGGGACGGATTGAACACTGAAGCTTTCTTT. Translated, it gives CAMRDGLNTEAFF.

The chain links TRBV14 to TRBJ1-1, with 9 bases identical to TRBD1. Trimming cost V 2 bases and J 10 bases; bases outside gene matches: 5. This CDR3 is built from 13 residues. From germline, CDR1 is SGHDN and CDR2 FVKESK. As DNA, the CDR3 is TGTGCCAGCAGCCAACCCGGACAGGGGAGAGCTTTCTTT. This codes for CASSQPGQGRAFF.

The chain has TRBV7-9 and TRBJ2-3; 8 nucleotides match TRBD2. This CDR3 comprises 16 residues. The trim removed 5 bases at V and 6 bases at J, leaving 13 bases unmatched. Germline V gene lookup returns CDR1 SEHNR and CDR2 FQNEAQ (reference sequence). CDR3 bases: TGTGCCAGCAGCACGCGGCAGCGGGGGCCGGGGGATACGCAGTATTTT. Translated, it gives CASSTRQRGPGDTQYF. The full variable domain, with the rest looked up from reference TRBV7-9 and TRBJ2-3, is DTGVSQNPRHKITKRGQNVTFRCDPISEHNRLYWYRQTLGQGPEFLTYFQNEAQLEKSRLLSDRFSAERPKGSFSTLEIQRTEQGDSAMYLCASSTRQRGPGDTQYFGPGTRLTVL.

This clonotype has more than one count but fewer than ten. The chain employs TRBV6-5 and TRBJ2-3, with TRBD2 matching over 7 bases. Losses at the gene ends were 6 bases for V and 5 bases for J; bases not matched to a gene: 17. The V gene's germline CDR1 is MNHEY and CDR2 SVGAGI. This CDR3 spans 17 amino acids. The CDR3 region has the DNA TGTGCCAGCAGACAAGAACCCTGGGGGGGGGAAGGAGATACGCAGTATTTT. Translation: CASRQEPWGGEGDTQYF.

This chain joins TRBV7-2 and TRBJ1-3, with D maybe TRBD1 (5 bases). Between the trimmed V and J ends, which lost 0 bases and 0 bases, there was a span of 9 bases. This CDR3 spans 16 amino acids. Germline CDR1 and CDR2: SGHTA and FQGNSA. The chain's CDR3 is CASSLAKGSSGNTIYF. CDR3 sequence (DNA): TGTGCCAGCAGCTTAGCGAAGGGGTCCTCTGGAAACACCATATATTTT.

The chain employs TRBV7-9 and TRBJ2-1; D not certain. Trimming stripped 2 bases from V and 9 bases from J, with 14 bases between. The CDR3 spans 14 residues. Looked up from germline, CDR1 is SEHNR and CDR2 is FQNEAQ (reference sequence). The CDR3 sequence: CASSLPLKSREQFF. The CDR3 DNA reads TGTGCCAGCAGCTTACCCTTAAAATCACGTGAGCAGTTCTTC.

This chain links TRBV20-1 with TRBJ1-2; 9 bases agree with TRBD1. CDR3 size: 15 residues. Germline CDR1 is DFQATT and CDR2 is SNEGSKA (reference sequence). The V and J ends lost 3 bases and 2 bases, in that order; junction bases with no gene match: 7. CDR3 protein: CSARDRGMGNYGYTF. CDR3 bases: TGCAGTGCTAGGGACAGGGGAATGGGAAACTATGGCTACACCTTC.

This clonotype turned up a few times. The V call is TRBV27, the J call TRBJ2-1; 8 bases fit TRBD2. Trimming took 2 bases from V and 4 from J; bases not matched to a gene: 4. This CDR3 region has 15 residues. Germline V lookup: CDR1 MNHEY, CDR2 SMNVEV (reference sequence). The CDR3 is CASSLAASGYNEQFF. In DNA, the CDR3 is TGTGCCAGCAGTTTAGCGGCTAGCGGGTACAATGAGCAGTTCTTC.

This clonotype has just a few counts. This chain joins TRBV7-3 and TRBJ2-4; D is possibly TRBD2 (7 bases). Germline assignment: CDR1 SGHTA and CDR2 FQGTGA. V was cut by 5 bases and J by 5 bases, with 25 bases left in between. This CDR3 spans 18 amino acids. CDR3 sequence: CASSLSRGGSVLENIQYF. DNA of the CDR3: TGTGCCAGCAGCCTTTCCAGGGGAGGGTCGGTCTTGGAAAACATTCAGTACTTC.

This clonotype has only a few counts. V usage is TRBV7-9 and J usage is TRBJ2-7; 10 bases agree with TRBD1. The CDR3 covers 15 residues. Germline-derived CDR1 and CDR2 are SEHNR and FQNEAQ (reference sequence). After removal of 5 bases from V and 2 bases from J, the junction contained 6 bases not matched to a gene. CDR3: CASSPGTGETYEQYF. CDR3 bases: TGTGCCAGCAGCCCGGGGACAGGGGAAACCTACGAGCAGTACTTC.

This chain uses TRBV28 with TRBJ1-2, with a weak D call TRBD1 (6 bases). Germline loops: CDR1 MDHEN, CDR2 SYDVKM. Between the trimmed V and J ends, which lost 5 bases and 4 bases, there was a span of 14 bases. The CDR3 totals 14 residues. CDR3 nucleotides: TGTGCCAGCAGTCCACCTGGGACAAGCTATGGCTACACCTTC. It specifies CASSPPGTSYGYTF.

The sample holds a few counts of this clonotype. The rearrangement joins TRBV7-2 to TRBJ1-2; 7 bases are shared with TRBD1. The CDR3 has 15 residues. V lost 5 bases to trimming and J lost 2 bases; unmatched junction nucleotides: 8. Germline V gene data show CDR1 as SGHTA and CDR2 as FQGNSA. The CDR3 DNA reads as TGTGCCAGCAGCCGTACACAGGGGACGAACTATGGCTACACCTTC. It specifies CASSRTQGTNYGYTF.

The V and J genes are TRBV5-8 and TRBJ2-7, with TRBD2 matching over 11 bases. The CDR3 spans 17 residues. J gave up 6 bases and V 3 bases, and 14 bases lay outside the gene matches. The germline CDR1 and CDR2 sequences are SGHTS and YDEGEE. Here the CDR3 DNA reads TGTGCCAGCAGCTCTACTAGCGGGGGCCTATACTACTGCGAGCAGTACTTC. Its translation is CASSSTSGGLYYCEQYF.

The V call is TRBV6-2 or TRBV6-3, the J call TRBJ1-5; D is uncertain. Germline-derived CDR1 and CDR2 are MNHEY and SVGEGT. This CDR3 spans 18 amino acids. Trimming removed 2 bases at V and 7 bases at J, with 24 bases between. The CDR3 spells CASSYHLWRVLGDQPQHF. The CDR3 DNA follows: TGTGCCAGCAGTTACCACCTGTGGAGGGTACTAGGCGACCAGCCCCAGCATTTT.

This clonotype was counted a few times. V and J are TRBV29-1 and TRBJ2-2, with D uncertain. Germline V gene sequence: CDR1 SQVTM, CDR2 ANQGSEA. The CDR3 is 13 amino acids. Trimming took 6 bases from V and 2 from J, leaving 10 bases between them. CDR3 in DNA: TGCAGCGTCGACCCAACTAACACCGGGGAGCTGTTTTTT. Translation gives CSVDPTNTGELFF.

This clonotype came up a few times. The gene calls are TRBV2 and TRBJ2-2; 10 nucleotides align to TRBD1. Germline CDR1 is SNHLY and CDR2 is FYNNEI. This CDR3 has 16 residues. Unmatched junction bases numbered 9, after V lost 5 bases and J lost 6 bases. CDR3 DNA sequence: TGTGCCAGCAGTTGGACAGGGGGACTAATGTCCGGGGAGCTGTTTTTT. This sequence encodes CASSWTGGLMSGELFF.

The sample holds a few counts of this clonotype. V is TRBV29-1 and J is TRBJ2-5, with D possibly being TRBD1 (5 bases). The CDR3 is 11 amino acids. Germline V gives CDR1 SQVTM, CDR2 ANQGSEA. Between the trimmed V and J ends, which lost 3 bases and 3 bases, there was a span of 5 bases. CDR3 in amino acids: CSVETEETQYF. CDR3 in DNA: TGCAGCGTTGAGACAGAAGAGACCCAGTACTTC.